These 6 T cell receptor beta chains were sequenced from one sample in a study of T cells after posttransplantation cyclophosphamide. Here immunoSEQ multiplex PCR was the method, and the copy in TCRdb shows in-frame clones only, minus some. The sample is made up of over 30,000 clones, none counted only once. Sequencing was done on a sample of PBMCs. These receptors were obtained from a girl under 18 in good health, CMV-negative, and a related stem cell transplant donor.

The sample holds many counts of this clone. This chain joins TRBV7-3 and TRBJ2-2, with TRBD2 matching over 10 bases. The CDR3 is 15 amino acids. Germline assignment: CDR1 SGHTA and CDR2 FQGTGA. Trimming cost V 5 bases and J 4 bases; bases outside gene matches: 4. The CDR3 DNA reads TGTGCCAGCAGCCTCGAGCGGGGGGGCACCGGGGAGCTGTTTTTT. Protein sequence: CASSLERGGTGELFF.

This clone was observed many times. This chain joins TRBV19 and TRBJ1-5; D is undetermined. Germline values: CDR1 LNHDA, CDR2 SQIVND (reference sequence). CDR3 size: 16 residues. Trimming took off 2 bases at V and 0 bases at J, with 11 bases between the two ends. This CDR3 reads CASSIPAGISNQPQHF. The CDR3, as DNA: TGTGCCAGTAGTATACCGGCAGGAATTAGCAATCAGCCCCAGCATTTT.

This clone was seen ten or more times. V and J are TRBV28 and TRBJ1-1; D is possibly TRBD1 (6 bases). There are 14 residues in the CDR3. The germline V and J ends were trimmed by 6 bases and 7 bases, with 18 bases remaining between them. Germline CDR1 reads MDHEN; CDR2 reads SYDVKM. The CDR3 DNA reads TGTGCCAGCAGAATAAACCTGGGGGCGAGTGAAGCTTTCTTT. Protein: CASRINLGASEAFF.

At least ten counts were recorded for this clone. V is TRBV5-1 and J is TRBJ2-1; 16 positions match TRBD2. Germline CDR1 reads SGHRS; CDR2 reads YFSETQ. The CDR3 is made up of 19 amino acids. With V trimmed by 5 bases and J by 0 bases, 8 bases remained unmatched. CDR3 in DNA: TGCGCCAGCAGTCAGGGACTAGCGGGGGGGTTGAGCTCCTACAATGAGCAGTTCTTC. Its protein product is CASSQGLAGGLSSYNEQFF.

This clone showed up many times. V is TRBV30 and J is TRBJ2-1; D possibly corresponds to TRBD1 (5 bases). The CDR3 runs to 11 residues. V gave up 4 bases and J gave up 6 bases, with 7 bases separating them. The germline V gene encodes CDR1 GTSNPN and CDR2 SVGIG (reference sequence). The CDR3 DNA is TGTGCCTGGACAGGGCTCAATGAGCAGTTCTTC. Protein product: CAWTGLNEQFF.

The chain links TRBV9 to TRBJ1-2, with D possibly being TRBD1 (5 bases). Per germline, CDR1 SGDLS and CDR2 YYNGEE. V lost 3 bases to trimming and J lost 1 base, with 25 bases between them. The CDR3 covers 19 residues. In DNA form, the CDR3 reads TGTGCCAGCAGCGCCACAACCCTTGTCCCGGGACTGCATAACTATGGCTACACCTTC. Encoded protein: CASSATTLVPGLHNYGYTF.